The entry below gives a single T cell receptor beta chain sequence along with its context. Its target is not known. The data stem from a study of shared clonotypes between healthy human individuals. The study's findings and limits: When compared with the clonotypes that were shared by all four sorted-subset donors, the non-shared clonotypes turned out to have lower generation probabilities. For naive CD4 cells, approximately 4.7% of clonotypes were shared across a handful of donors.

The V end lost 5 bases, the J end lost 10 bases, and 12 bases lay between the germline ends. The CDR3 is made up of 12 amino acids. The germline CDR1 and CDR2 sequences are SEHNR and FQNEAQ (reference sequence). Positive CCR7 selection of CD45RO-negative cells yielded the naive CD8 cells, and terminally differentiated effector memory CD45RA+ cells were excluded. Donors were Caucasian adults residing in Nashville, Tennessee, USA. Only in-frame clones appear in the TCRdb table, and some are missing; sequencing was by immunoSEQ multiplex PCR. This table holds over 750,000 clones, 96% found once. V is TRBV7-9 and J is TRBJ2-1; D uncertain. This clonotype was sampled from a man between 25 and 39 years old in good health. Sequencing was performed on naive CD8+ T cells sorted from blood. The CDR3 spells CASSPPGWEQFF. CDR3 DNA: TGTGCCAGCAGCCCCCCGGGCTGGGAGCAGTTCTTC.